This T cell receptor (beta chain) was identified during a study of shared clonotypes between healthy human individuals. Study outcomes and limitations: Among four donors, roughly 5% of naive CD4 clonotypes were found in common. Larger richness was generally estimated for naive than memory subsets.

Using immunoSEQ multiplex PCR, the repertoire was profiled, and TCRdb retains in-frame clones only, with some absent. Altogether about 1 million clones are present, 65% to 75% being singletons, with the ten largest covering nearly 1.5%. The germline CDR1 and CDR2 sequences are SGHDN and FVKESK. Trimming pared 5 bases from V and 0 bases from J, leaving 21 bases between. This CDR3 is 18 amino acids long. It was into CD45RA+ naive and CD45RA-negative memory subsets that the CD4+ cells were split. Remarks on this clone: No antigen is known for it.

Specimen: memory CD4+ T cells sorted from blood. Indicated subset: CD45RA-negative fraction. The chain employs TRBV14 and TRBJ2-3; the D is unclear. The receptor comes from a man between 18 and 29 years old in good health. CDR3 region: CASSSRLPFSLSTDTQYF. In DNA form, the CDR3 reads TGTGCCAGCAGCTCTCGATTGCCTTTCTCCCTTAGCACAGATACGCAGTATTTT.